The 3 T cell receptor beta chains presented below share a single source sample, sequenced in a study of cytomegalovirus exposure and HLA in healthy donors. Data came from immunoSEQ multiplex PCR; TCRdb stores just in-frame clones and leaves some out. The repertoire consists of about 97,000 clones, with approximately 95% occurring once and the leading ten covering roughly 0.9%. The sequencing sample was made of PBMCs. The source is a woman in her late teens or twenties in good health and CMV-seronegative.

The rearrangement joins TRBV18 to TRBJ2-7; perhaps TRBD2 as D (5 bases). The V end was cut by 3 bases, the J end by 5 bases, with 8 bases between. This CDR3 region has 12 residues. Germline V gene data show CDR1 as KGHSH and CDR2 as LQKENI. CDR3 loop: CASSPTGNEQYF. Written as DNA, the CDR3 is TGTGCCAGCTCACCGACGGGAAACGAGCAGTACTTC. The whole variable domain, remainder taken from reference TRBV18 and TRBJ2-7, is NAGVMQNPRHLVRRRGQEARLRCSPMKGHSHVYWYRQLPEEGLKFMVYLQKENIIDESGMPKERFSAEFPKEGPSILRIQQVVRGDSAAYFCASSPTGNEQYFGPGTRLTVT.

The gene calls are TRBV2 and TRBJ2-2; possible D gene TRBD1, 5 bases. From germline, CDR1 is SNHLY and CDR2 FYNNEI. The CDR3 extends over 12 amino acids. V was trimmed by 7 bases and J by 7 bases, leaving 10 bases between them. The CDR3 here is CASKGPYGELFF. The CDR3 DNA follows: TGTGCCAGCAAGGGGCCCTACGGGGAGCTGTTTTTT.

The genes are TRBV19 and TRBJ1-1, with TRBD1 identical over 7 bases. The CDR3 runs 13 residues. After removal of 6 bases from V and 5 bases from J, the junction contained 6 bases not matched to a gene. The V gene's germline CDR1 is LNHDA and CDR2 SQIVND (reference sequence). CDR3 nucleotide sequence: TGTGCCAGTAGAACAGGGGCTGGGACTGAAGCTTTCTTT. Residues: CASRTGAGTEAFF. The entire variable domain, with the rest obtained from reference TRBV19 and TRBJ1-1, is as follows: DGGITQSPKYLFRKEGQNVTLSCEQNLNHDAMYWYRQDPGQGLRLIYYSQIVNDFQKGDIAEGYSVSREKKESFPLTVTSAQKNPTAFYLCASRTGAGTEAFFGQGTRLTVV.